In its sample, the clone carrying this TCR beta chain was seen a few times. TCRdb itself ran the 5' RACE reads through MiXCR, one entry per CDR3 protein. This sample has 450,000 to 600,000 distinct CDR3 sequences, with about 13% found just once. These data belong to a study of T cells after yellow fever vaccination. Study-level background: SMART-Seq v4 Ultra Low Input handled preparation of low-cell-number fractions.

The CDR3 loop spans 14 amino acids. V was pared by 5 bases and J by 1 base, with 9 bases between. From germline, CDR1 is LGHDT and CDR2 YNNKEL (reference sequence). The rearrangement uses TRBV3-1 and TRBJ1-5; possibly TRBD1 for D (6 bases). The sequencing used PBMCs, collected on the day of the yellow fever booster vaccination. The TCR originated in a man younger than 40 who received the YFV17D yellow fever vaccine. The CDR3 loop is CASSAQGSNQPQHF. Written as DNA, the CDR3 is TGTGCCAGCAGCGCTCAGGGGAGCAATCAGCCCCAGCATTTT. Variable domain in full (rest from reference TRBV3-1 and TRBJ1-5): DTAVSQTPKYLVTQMGNDKSIKCEQNLGHDTMYWYKQDSKKFLKIMFSYNNKELIINETVPNRFSPKSPDKAHLNLHINSLELGDSAVYFCASSAQGSNQPQHFGDGTRLSIL.